This TCR beta chain came from a study of CD8 T cells in Susac syndrome. Trimming pared 5 bases from V and 5 bases from J, leaving 18 bases between. Germline V gives CDR1 MDHEN, CDR2 SYDVKM. CDR3 size: 16 residues. Roughly 0.45 to 1 ug RNA was reverse transcribed with random hexamers. By means of immunoSEQ multiplex PCR, TCR beta CDR3 spanning 54 Vbeta and 13 Jbeta underwent amplification. One entry per CDR3 protein, called by TCRdb with MiXCR from the immunoSEQ multiplex PCR reads. Of under 55,000 distinct CDR3 sequences detected, 93% appear once; the ten largest clones hold roughly 0.5%. The specimen was CD8+ T cells from PBMCs. The source is a human donor with multiple sclerosis. The chain links TRBV28 to TRBJ1-4; D gene uncertain. DNA for the CDR3: TGTGCCAGCAGTGCTCACCCCCGGGAGTTAAATGAAAAACTGTTTTTT. As protein: CASSAHPRELNEKLFF.